The rows below give T cell receptor beta chains drawn from one sample of a study of cytomegalovirus exposure and HLA in healthy donors. TCRdb's table, derived via immunoSEQ multiplex PCR, lists solely in-frame clones and lacks some. There are about 360,000 clones in the sample; 70% to 90% occur only once, and roughly 0.82% lies in the top ten. Sequenced material: PBMCs. The source of these receptors is a woman between 18 and 29 years old in good health and CMV-seronegative. Each CDR3 is given without its conserved first and last residue. D genes are given only for firm matches.

D,V,CDR3
TRBD1,TRBV27,ASSPTGDYTEAF
NA,TRBV27,ASSPLVPPSRYEQY
NA,TRBV13,ASSLSPVTDTQY
NA,TRBV5-1,ASGSRRGVADTQY
TRBD2,TRBV28,ASSLLLAGGNEQF
TRBD2,TRBV4-1,ASSQEGTSGAIAKNIQY
NA,TRBV7-8,ASSPTQATSFGELF
NA,TRBV4-2,ASRRVLAGKSYNEQF
NA,TRBV19,ASSSGRATNEKLF
NA,TRBV2,ASSPWQGRSYT